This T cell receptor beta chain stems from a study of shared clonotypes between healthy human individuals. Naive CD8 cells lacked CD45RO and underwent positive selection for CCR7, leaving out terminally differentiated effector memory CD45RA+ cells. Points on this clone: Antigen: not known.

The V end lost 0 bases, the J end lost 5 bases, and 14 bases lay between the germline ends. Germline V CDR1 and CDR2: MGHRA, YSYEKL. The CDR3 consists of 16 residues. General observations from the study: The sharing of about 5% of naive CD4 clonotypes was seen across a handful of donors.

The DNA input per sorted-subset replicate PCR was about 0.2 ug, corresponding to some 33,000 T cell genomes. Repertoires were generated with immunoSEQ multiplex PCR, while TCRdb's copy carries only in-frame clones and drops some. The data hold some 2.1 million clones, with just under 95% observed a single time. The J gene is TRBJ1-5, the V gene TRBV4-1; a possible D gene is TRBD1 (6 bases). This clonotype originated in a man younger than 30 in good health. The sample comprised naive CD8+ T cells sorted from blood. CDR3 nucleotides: TGCGCCAGCAGCCAAGAGACAGGTCGCATAGATCAGCCCCAGCATTTT. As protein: CASSQETGRIDQPQHF.